These T cell receptor beta chains were read from a single sample in a study of T-cell reconstitution after alpha-beta-depleted transplantation in children. TCRdb independently ran MiXCR on the PCR reads; one entry per CDR3 protein. This table has about 830,000 distinct CDR3 sequences, under 20% appearing once. Source: PBMCs, mostly from graft donor cells, taken 360 days after TCRalphabeta/CD19-depleted stem cell transplant. These receptors originate from a male patient aged 10 to 17 who had a stem cell transplant for acute lymphoblastic leukemia, so the T cells may come from the graft donor. CDR3s include the opening cysteine and the closing phenylalanine or tryptophan. The D gene is left open where the match is weak. Clone size is not always given. Where it is, it says once, few, many or a class for expanded clones.

CDR3aa	CDR3nt	j_gene	v_gene	d_gene	abundance
CASSQNRDGSYEQYF	TGCGCCAGCAGCCAAAACCGGGACGGAAGCTACGAGCAGTACTTC	TRBJ2-7	TRBV4-1	.	.
CSARDRTGEDSNQPQHF	TGCAGTGCTAGAGATCGCACAGGCGAGGATAGCAATCAGCCCCAGCATTTT	TRBJ1-5	TRBV20-1	.	few
CATSRAGQGPYEQYF	TGTGCCACCAGCAGAGCGGGACAGGGCCCCTACGAGCAGTACTTC	TRBJ2-7	TRBV15	TRBD1	.
CASTARGTGELFF	TGTGCCAGCACTGCCCGGGGGACCGGGGAGCTGTTTTTT	TRBJ2-2	TRBV11-2	.	few
CASSQGGVDETQYF	TGCGCCAGCAGCCAAGGGGGGGTAGACGAGACCCAGTACTTC	TRBJ2-5	TRBV4-1	.	few
CASSLYGQRQETQYF	TGTGCCAGCAGTTTATACGGACAGAGACAAGAGACCCAGTACTTC	TRBJ2-5	TRBV12-3/TRBV12-4	.	many
CASRSRGTSGRLGTDTQYF	TGTGCCAGCAGATCTCGCGGGACTAGCGGGAGACTGGGCACAGATACGCAGTATTTT	TRBJ2-3	TRBV11-2	TRBD2	few
CASSLDPQGDTEAFF	TGCGCCAGCAGCTTGGATCCTCAGGGGGACACTGAAGCTTTCTTT	TRBJ1-1	TRBV5-1	TRBD1	.
CSARLRSSGNTIYF	TGCAGTGCTAGACTTAGAAGCTCTGGAAACACCATATATTTT	TRBJ1-3	TRBV20-1	.	.
CASGPGLAAGEQYF	TGTGCCAGCGGCCCGGGACTAGCGGCTGGCGAGCAGTACTTC	TRBJ2-7	TRBV12-3/TRBV12-4	TRBD2	few
CASSPGPSADTQYF	TGTGCCAGCAGTCCCGGGCCGAGCGCAGATACGCAGTATTTT	TRBJ2-3	TRBV12-3/TRBV12-4	.	few
CACCLLGVIGGELFF	TGTGCCTGCTGCCTCCTAGGAGTGATTGGCGGGGAGCTGTTTTTT	TRBJ2-2	TRBV3-1	.	.
CATSDLRPGVYNEQFF	TGTGCCACCAGTGATTTGAGGCCAGGGGTCTACAATGAGCAGTTCTTC	TRBJ2-1	TRBV24-1	.	few
CASSSRVLETDTQYF	TGCGCCAGCAGCTCCAGGGTCTTGGAGACAGATACGCAGTATTTT	TRBJ2-3	TRBV5-1	.	few
CATSRDPRAAYNEQFF	TGTGCCACCAGCAGAGATCCCAGGGCGGCCTACAATGAGCAGTTCTTC	TRBJ2-1	TRBV15	.	.
CASQPTLSDYNEQFF	TGCGCCAGCCAACCTACACTAAGCGACTACAATGAGCAGTTCTTC	TRBJ2-1	TRBV5-1	.	.
CASSRTGTAADTQYF	TGTGCCAGCAGCAGGACCGGGACGGCGGCAGATACGCAGTATTTT	TRBJ2-3	TRBV7-3	.	.
CASSFLGDLNQPQHF	TGCGCCAGCAGCTTCCTCGGAGATTTAAATCAGCCCCAGCATTTT	TRBJ1-5	TRBV5-1	.	few
CASSYRAGYNEQFF	TGTGCCAGCAGTTACCGGGCAGGTTACAATGAGCAGTTCTTC	TRBJ2-1	TRBV6-5	.	.
CASSPNRGDSYNEQFF	TGTGCCAGCAGTCCAAACAGGGGGGACTCCTACAATGAGCAGTTCTTC	TRBJ2-1	TRBV12-3/TRBV12-4	TRBD1	.